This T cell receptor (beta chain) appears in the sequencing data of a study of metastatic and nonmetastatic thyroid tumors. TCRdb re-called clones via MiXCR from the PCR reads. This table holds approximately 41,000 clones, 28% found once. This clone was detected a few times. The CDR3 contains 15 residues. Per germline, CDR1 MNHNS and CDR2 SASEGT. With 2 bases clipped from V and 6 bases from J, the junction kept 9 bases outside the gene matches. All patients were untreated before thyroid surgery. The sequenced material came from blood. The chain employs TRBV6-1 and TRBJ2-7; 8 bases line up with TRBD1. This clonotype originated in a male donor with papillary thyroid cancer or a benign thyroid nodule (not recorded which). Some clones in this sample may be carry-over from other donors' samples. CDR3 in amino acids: CASSEPPRDRGEQYF. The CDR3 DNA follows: TGTGCCAGCAGTGAACCCCCCCGAGACAGGGGCGAGCAGTACTTC.